This TCR beta chain was profiled in a study of blood T cell repertoires in COVID-19. Sequenced by immunoSEQ multiplex PCR; TCRdb stores in-frame clones only, minus some. Seen here are roughly 200,000 clones, around 83% observed once, and the top ten hold roughly 9.4%. V was pared by 9 bases and J by 4 bases, with 8 bases of the junction left unmatched. The CDR3 spans 14 residues. CDR1 LGHNT and CDR2 FRNRAP come from the germline V gene. The genes are TRBV12-5 and TRBJ2-1; 8 bases line up with TRBD2. The receptor's source is a man aged 40-55 years with active or convalescent COVID-19. Sequencing was done on a sample of peripheral blood. The CDR3 nucleotides read TGTGCTAGCGTAGAGCGGGAGCCATACAATGAGCAGTTCTTC. Translating gives CASVEREPYNEQFF.